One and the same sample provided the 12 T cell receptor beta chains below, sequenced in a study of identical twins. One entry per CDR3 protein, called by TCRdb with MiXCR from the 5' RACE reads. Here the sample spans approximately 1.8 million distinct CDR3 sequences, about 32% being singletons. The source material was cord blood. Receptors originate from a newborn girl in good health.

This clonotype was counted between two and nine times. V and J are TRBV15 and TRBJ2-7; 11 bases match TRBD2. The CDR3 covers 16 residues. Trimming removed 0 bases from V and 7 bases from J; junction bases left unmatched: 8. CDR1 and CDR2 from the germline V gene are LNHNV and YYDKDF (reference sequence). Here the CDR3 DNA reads TGTGCCACCAGCAGAGATCGACTAGCGGGATTAAATGAGCAGTACTTC. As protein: CATSRDRLAGLNEQYF.

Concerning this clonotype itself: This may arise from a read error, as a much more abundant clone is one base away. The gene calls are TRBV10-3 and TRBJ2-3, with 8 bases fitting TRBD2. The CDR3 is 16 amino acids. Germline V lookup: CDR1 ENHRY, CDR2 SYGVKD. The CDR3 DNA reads TGTGCCACCAGTGAGCTCAGCAGACTAGCGCGGGATACGCAGTATTTT. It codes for CATSELSRLARDTQYF.

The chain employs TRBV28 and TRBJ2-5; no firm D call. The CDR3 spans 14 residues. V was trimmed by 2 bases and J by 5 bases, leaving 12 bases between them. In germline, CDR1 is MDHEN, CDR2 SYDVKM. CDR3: CASSLTPLGETQYF. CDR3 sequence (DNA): TGTGCCAGCAGTTTAACCCCCCTAGGGGAGACCCAGTACTTC. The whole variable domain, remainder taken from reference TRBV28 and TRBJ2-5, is DVKVTQSSRYLVKRTGEKVFLECVQDMDHENMFWYRQDPGLGLRLIYFSYDVKMKEKGDIPEGYSVSREKKERFSLILESASTNQTSMYLCASSLTPLGETQYFGPGTRLLVL.

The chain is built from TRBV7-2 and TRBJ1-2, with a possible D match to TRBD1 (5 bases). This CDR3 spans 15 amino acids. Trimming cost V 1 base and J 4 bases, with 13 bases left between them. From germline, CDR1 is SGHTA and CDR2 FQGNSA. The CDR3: CASSLDGTLAYGYTF. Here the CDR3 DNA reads TGTGCCAGCAGCTTAGACGGGACCCTAGCCTATGGCTACACCTTC.

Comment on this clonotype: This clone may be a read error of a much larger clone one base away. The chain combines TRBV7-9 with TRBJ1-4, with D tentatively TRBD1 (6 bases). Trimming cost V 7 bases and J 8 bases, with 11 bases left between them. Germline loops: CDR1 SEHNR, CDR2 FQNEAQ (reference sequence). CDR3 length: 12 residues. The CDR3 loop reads CASNLGTEKLFF. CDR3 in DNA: TGTGCCAGCAACCTTGGGACAGAAAAACTGTTTTTT.

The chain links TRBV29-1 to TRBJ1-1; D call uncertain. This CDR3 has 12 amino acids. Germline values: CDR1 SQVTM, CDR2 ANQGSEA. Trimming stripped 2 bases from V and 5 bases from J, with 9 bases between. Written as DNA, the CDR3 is TGCAGCGTTGAAATAGGGTGGACTGAAGCTTTCTTT. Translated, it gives CSVEIGWTEAFF.

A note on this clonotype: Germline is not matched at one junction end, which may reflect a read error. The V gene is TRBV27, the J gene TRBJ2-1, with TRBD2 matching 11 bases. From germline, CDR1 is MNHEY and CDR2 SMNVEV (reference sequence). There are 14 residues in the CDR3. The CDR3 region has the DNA TGTACCAGCAGTTTGGGACTAGCGGCGAATGAGCAGTTCTTC. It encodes CTSSLGLAANEQFF.

The CDR3 sequence: CASSWGQGGETQYF. CDR3 coding DNA: TGTGCCAGCAGCTGGGGACAGGGGGGAGAGACCCAGTACTTC. The chain links TRBV11-2 to TRBJ2-7; 11 nucleotides align to TRBD1. TRBJ2-5 explains the end of the DNA better; the J call may be wrong. This CDR3 is built from 14 residues. Germline V CDR1 and CDR2: SGHAT, FQNNGV.

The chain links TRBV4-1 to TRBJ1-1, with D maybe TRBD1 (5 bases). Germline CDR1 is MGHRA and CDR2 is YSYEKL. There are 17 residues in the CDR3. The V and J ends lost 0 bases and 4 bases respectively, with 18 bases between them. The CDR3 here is CASSQDKPQGRVTEAFF. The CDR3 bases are TGCGCCAGCAGCCAAGATAAACCGCAGGGTAGGGTCACTGAAGCTTTCTTT.

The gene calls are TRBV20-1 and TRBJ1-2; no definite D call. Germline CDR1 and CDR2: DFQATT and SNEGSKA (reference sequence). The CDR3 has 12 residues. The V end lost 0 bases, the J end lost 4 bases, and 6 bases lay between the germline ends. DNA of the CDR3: TGCAGTGCTAGAGATCAGAGCTATGGCTACACCTTC. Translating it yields CSARDQSYGYTF.

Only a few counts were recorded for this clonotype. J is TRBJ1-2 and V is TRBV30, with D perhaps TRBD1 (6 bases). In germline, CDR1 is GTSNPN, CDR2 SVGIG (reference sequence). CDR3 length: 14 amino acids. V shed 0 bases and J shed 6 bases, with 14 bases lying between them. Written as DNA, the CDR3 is TGTGCCTGGAGTGTATATACAGGGCTGGATGGCTACACCTTC. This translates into CAWSVYTGLDGYTF.

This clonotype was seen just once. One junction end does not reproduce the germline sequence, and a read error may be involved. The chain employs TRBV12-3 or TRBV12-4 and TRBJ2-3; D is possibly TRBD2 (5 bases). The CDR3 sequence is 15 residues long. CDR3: CATSLISEGTDTQYF. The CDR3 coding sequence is TGTGCCACCAGTCTGATCTCGGAGGGCACAGATACGCAGTATTTT.